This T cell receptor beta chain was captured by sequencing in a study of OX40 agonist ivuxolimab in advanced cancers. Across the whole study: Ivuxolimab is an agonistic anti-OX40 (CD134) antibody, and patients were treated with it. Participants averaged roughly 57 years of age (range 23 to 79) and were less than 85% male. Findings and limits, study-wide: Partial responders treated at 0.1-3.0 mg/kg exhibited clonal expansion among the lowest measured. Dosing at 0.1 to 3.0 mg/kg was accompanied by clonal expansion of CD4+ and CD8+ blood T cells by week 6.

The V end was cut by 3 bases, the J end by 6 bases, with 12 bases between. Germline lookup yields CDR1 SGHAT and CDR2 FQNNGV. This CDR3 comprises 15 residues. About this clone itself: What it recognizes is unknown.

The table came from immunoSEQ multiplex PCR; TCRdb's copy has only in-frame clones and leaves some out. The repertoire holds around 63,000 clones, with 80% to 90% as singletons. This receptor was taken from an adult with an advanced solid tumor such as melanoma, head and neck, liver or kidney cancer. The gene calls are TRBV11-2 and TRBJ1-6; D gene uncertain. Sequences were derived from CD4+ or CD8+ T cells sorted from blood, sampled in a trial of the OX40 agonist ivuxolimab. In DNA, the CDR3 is TGTGCCAGCAGCTTTACAGATTTCTCTAATTCACCCCTCCACTTT. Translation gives CASSFTDFSNSPLHF.